This TCR beta chain was sequenced during a study of T cell responses to AZD1222 COVID-19 vaccine. Across the study: The analysis combined second doses at about 4 or about 12 weeks.

Study observations and caveats: At study baseline, merely several AZD1222 recipients were seropositive. It should be noted that donors were predominantly white British and more often female, and clonal diversity was possibly underestimated.

Only in-frame clones appear in the TCRdb table, and some are missing; sequencing was by immunoSEQ multiplex PCR. Seen here are roughly 42,000 clones, roughly 75% observed once, and the top ten hold 3% to 5%. This clone was seen a single time. The antigen is undetermined. This sequence originates from an adult in good health. This specimen consisted of peripheral blood, obtained on day 0 of AZD1222 vaccination.

The CDR3 nucleotides are TGTGCCAGCAGCTCACTTAGTAGCAATGAGCAGTTCTTC. This encodes CASSSLSSNEQFF. This chain joins TRBV11-2 and TRBJ2-1; D gene uncertain. Trimming shortened V by 4 bases and J by 6 bases, and 10 bases separated the two germline ends. The CDR3 loop spans 13 amino acids. Per germline, CDR1 SGHAT and CDR2 FQNNGV.